One T cell receptor (beta chain) is described in this entry. Antigen unknown. It was with 60 Vbeta and 13 Jbeta primers that the PCR ran. Profiling relied on immunoSEQ multiplex PCR, and the TCRdb table lists in-frame clones only, not all of them. The sample includes more than 45,000 clones. The data were obtained in a study of cytomegalovirus exposure and HLA in healthy donors. Study findings and constraints: Both high specificity and high sensitivity reportedly marked the classifier's diagnosis of cytomegalovirus status. A later analysis showed HLA-associated TCR beta chains outstripping equally common others in clonal expansion.

V shed 4 bases and J shed 0 bases, with 10 bases lying between them. The CDR3 extends over 15 amino acids. CDR1 and CDR2 (germline): MNHEY, SVGAGI. Sequences were obtained from PBMCs. The rearrangement joins TRBV6-5 to TRBJ1-3; perhaps TRBD1 as D (5 bases). This sequence originates from a male donor in good health and CMV-seronegative. Here the CDR3 DNA reads TGTGCCAGCAGTTTACGACAGCTCTCTGGAAACACCATATATTTT. It translates to CASSLRQLSGNTIYF.